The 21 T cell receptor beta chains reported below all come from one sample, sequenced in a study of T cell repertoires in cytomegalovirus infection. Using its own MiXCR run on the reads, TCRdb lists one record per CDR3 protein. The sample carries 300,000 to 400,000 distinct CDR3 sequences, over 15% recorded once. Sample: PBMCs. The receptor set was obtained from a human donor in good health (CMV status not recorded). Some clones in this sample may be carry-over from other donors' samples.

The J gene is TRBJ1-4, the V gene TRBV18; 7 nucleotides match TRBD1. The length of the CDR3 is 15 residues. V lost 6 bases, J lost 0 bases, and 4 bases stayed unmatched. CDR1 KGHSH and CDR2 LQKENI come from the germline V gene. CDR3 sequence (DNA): TGTGCCAGCTCCCGGGGACAGACAACTAATGAAAAACTGTTTTTT. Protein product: CASSRGQTTNEKLFF.

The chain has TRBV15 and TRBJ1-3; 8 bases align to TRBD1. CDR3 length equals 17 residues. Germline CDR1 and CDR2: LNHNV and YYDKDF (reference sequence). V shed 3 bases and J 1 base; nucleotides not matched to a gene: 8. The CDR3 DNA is TGTGCCACCAGCAGCTCGACAGGGGCTGGGTCTGGAAACACCATATATTTT. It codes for CATSSSTGAGSGNTIYF.

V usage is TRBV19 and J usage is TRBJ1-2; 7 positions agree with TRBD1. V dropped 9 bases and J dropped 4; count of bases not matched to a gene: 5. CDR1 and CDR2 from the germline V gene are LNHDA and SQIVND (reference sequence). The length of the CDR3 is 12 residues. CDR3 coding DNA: TGTGCCAGCAATGGACAGGTCTATGGCTACACCTTC. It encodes CASNGQVYGYTF. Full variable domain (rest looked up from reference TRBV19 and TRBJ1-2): DGGITQSPKYLFRKEGQNVTLSCEQNLNHDAMYWYRQDPGQGLRLIYYSQIVNDFQKGDIAEGYSVSREKKESFPLTVTSAQKNPTAFYLCASNGQVYGYTFGSGTRLTVV.

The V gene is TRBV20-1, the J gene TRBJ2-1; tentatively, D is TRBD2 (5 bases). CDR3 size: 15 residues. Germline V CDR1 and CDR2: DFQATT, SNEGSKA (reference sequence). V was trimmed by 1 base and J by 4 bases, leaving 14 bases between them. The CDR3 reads CSARADGGIYNEQFF. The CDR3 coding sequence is TGCAGTGCTAGAGCTGACGGAGGAATTTACAATGAGCAGTTCTTC.

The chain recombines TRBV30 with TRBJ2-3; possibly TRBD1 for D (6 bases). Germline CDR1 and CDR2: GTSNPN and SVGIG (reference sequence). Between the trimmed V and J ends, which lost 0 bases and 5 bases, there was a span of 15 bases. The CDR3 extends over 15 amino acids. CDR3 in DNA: TGTGCCTGGAGTGTAAGGTGGGGGCAGGAAGATACGCAGTATTTT. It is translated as CAWSVRWGQEDTQYF.

CDR3 sequence: CASSVVPNYEQYF. The CDR3 DNA is TGTGCCAGCAGCGTAGTACCGAACTACGAGCAGTACTTC. This chain uses TRBV9 with TRBJ2-7; D uncertain. Trimming cost V 0 bases and J 3 bases, with 7 bases left between them. This CDR3 is built from 13 residues. Germline CDR1 and CDR2: SGDLS and YYNGEE.

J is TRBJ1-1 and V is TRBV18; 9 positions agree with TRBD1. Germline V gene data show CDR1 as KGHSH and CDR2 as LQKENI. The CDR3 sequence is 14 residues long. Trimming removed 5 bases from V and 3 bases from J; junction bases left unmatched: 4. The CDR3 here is CASSARQGDTEAFF. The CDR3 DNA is TGTGCCAGCTCAGCTAGACAGGGGGACACTGAAGCTTTCTTT.

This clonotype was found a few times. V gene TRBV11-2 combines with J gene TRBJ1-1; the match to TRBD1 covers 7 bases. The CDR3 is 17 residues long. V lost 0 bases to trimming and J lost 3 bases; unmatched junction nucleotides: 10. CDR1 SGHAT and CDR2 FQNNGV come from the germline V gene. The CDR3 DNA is TGTGCCAGCAGCTTAGATTCCTTCATGGGACAGCACACTGAAGCTTTCTTT. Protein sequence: CASSLDSFMGQHTEAFF.

The CDR3, as DNA: TGTGCCAGTAGTATCCGGGCGGGACAGTCCATAAGCGAGCAGTACTTC. It encodes CASSIRAGQSISEQYF. The V and J genes are TRBV19 and TRBJ2-7, with D perhaps matching TRBD1 (7 bases). Per germline, CDR1 LNHDA and CDR2 SQIVND (reference sequence). The CDR3 spans 16 residues. Trimming removed 3 bases from V and 6 bases from J, with 21 bases in between.

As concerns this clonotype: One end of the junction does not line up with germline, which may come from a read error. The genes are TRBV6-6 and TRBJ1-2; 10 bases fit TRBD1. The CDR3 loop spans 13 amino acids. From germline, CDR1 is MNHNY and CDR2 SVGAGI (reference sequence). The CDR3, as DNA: TGTACCAGCAGGGCGGGACAGGGGATCGGCTACACCTTC. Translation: CTSRAGQGIGYTF.

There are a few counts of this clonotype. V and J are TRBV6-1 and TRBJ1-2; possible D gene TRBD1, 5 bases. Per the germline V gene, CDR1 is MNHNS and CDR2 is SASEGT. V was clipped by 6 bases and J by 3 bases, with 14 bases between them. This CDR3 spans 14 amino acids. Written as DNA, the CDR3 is TGTGCCAGCAGACTTCCGGGACGGCACTATGGCTACACCTTC. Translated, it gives CASRLPGRHYGYTF.

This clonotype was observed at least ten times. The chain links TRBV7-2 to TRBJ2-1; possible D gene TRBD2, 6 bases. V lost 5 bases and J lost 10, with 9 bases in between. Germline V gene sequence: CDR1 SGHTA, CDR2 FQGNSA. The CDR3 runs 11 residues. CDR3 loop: CASSPLAEQFF. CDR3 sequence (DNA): TGTGCCAGCAGCCCTCTAGCGGAGCAGTTCTTC.

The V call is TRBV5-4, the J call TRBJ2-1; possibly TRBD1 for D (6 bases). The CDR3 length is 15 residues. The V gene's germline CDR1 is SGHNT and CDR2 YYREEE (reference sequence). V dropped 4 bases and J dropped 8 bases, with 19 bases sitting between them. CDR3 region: CASSARLGASDEQFF. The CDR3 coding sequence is TGTGCCAGCAGCGCCCGACTGGGGGCGAGTGATGAGCAGTTCTTC.

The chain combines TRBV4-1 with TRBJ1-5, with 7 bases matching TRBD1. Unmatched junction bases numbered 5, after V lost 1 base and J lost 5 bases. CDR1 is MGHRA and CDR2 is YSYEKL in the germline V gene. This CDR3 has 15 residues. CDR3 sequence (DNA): TGCGCCAGCAGCCAAGTGGCAGGGGGGGATCAGCCCCAGCATTTT. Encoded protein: CASSQVAGGDQPQHF.

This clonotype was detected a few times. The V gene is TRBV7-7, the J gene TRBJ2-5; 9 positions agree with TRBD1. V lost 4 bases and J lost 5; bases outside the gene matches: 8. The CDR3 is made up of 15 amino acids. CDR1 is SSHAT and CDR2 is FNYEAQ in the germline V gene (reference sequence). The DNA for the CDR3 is TGTGCCAGCAGCTACACAGGGGGCGCGGGGGAGACCCAGTACTTC. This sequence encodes CASSYTGGAGETQYF.

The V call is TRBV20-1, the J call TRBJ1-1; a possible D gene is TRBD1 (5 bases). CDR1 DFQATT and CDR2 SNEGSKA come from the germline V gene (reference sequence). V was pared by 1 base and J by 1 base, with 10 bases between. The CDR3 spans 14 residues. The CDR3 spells CSARGGVGNTEAFF. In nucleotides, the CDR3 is TGCAGTGCTAGAGGAGGGGTGGGGAACACTGAAGCTTTCTTT.

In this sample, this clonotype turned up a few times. CDR3: CASSRQSQGSETQYF. As DNA, the CDR3 is TGTGCCAGCAGCAGACAATCACAGGGTTCAGAGACCCAGTACTTC. The chain has TRBV9 and TRBJ2-5, with D possibly matching TRBD1 (6 bases). CDR1 and CDR2 (germline): SGDLS, YYNGEE. The CDR3 runs to 15 residues. V gave up 4 bases and J gave up 4 bases, with 17 bases separating them.

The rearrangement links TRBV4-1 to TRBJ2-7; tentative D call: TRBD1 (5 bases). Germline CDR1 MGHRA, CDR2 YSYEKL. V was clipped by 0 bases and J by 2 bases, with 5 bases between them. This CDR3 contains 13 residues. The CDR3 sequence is CASSQDRAYEQYF. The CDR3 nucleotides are TGCGCCAGCAGCCAAGACAGGGCCTACGAGCAGTACTTC.

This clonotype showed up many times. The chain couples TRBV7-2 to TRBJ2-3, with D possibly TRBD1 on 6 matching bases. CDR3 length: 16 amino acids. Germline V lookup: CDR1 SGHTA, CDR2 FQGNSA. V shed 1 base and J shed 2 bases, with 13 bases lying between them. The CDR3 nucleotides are TGTGCCAGCAGCTTAGTTGACAGGCAGTACACAGATACGCAGTATTTT. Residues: CASSLVDRQYTDTQYF.

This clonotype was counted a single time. The CDR3: CSAQPTANEQYF. CDR3 nucleotides: TGCAGTGCTCAGCCCACAGCGAACGAGCAGTACTTC. The rearrangement links TRBV20-1 to TRBJ2-7; D remains unclear. The CDR3 is 12 residues long. V lost 5 bases to trimming and J lost 5 bases, with 13 bases between them. The germline gives CDR1 DFQATT, CDR2 SNEGSKA (reference sequence).

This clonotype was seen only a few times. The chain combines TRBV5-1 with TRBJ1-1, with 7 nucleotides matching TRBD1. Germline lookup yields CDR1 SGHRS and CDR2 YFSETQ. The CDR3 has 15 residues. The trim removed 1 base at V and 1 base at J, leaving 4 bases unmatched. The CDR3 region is CASSLQGTANTEAFF. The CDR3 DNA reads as TGCGCCAGCAGCTTGCAAGGGACAGCGAACACTGAAGCTTTCTTT.